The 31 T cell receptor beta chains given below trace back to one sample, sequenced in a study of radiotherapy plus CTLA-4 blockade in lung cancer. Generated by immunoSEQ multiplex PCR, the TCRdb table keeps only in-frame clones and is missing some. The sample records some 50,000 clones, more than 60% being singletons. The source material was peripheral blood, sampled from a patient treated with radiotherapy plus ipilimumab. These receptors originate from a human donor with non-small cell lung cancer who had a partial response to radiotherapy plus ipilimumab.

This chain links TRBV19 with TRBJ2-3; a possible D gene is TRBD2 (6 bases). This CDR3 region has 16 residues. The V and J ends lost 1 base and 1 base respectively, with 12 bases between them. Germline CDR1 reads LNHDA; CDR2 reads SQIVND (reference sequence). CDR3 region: CASSIAGRGGTDTQYF. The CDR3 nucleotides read TGTGCCAGTAGTATAGCCGGACGCGGGGGCACAGATACGCAGTATTTT.

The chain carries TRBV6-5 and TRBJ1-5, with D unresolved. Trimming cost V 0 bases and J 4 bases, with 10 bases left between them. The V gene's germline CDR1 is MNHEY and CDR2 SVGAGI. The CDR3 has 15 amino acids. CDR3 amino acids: CASSYSTARNQPQHF. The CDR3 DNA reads TGTGCCAGCAGTTACTCGACTGCACGAAATCAGCCCCAGCATTTT.

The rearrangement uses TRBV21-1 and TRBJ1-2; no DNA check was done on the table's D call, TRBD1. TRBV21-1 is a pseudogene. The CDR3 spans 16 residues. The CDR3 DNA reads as TGTGCCAGCAGCAAAGTAAGGACAGGGGGCACCTATGGCTACACCTTC. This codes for CASSKVRTGGTYGYTF.

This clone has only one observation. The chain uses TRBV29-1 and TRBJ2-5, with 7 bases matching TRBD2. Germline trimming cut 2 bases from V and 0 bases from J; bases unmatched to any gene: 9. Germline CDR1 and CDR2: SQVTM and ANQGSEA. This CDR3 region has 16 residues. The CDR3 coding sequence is TGCAGCGTTGAAAGGACGGGGGGACTGTACCAAGAGACCCAGTACTTC. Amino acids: CSVERTGGLYQETQYF.

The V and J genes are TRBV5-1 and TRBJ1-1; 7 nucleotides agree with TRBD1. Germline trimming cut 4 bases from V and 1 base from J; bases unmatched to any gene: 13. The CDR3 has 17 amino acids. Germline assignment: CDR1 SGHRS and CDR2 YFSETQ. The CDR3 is CASSPDVRGDRNTEAFF. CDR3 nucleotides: TGCGCCAGCAGCCCGGATGTGAGAGGGGACAGGAACACTGAAGCTTTCTTT.

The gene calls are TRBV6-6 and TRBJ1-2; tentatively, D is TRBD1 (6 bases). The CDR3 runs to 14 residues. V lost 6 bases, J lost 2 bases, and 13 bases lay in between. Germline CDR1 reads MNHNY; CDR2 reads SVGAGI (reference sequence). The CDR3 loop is CASRGQGLNYGYTF. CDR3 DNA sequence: TGTGCCAGCAGGGGGCAGGGGTTAAACTATGGCTACACCTTC.

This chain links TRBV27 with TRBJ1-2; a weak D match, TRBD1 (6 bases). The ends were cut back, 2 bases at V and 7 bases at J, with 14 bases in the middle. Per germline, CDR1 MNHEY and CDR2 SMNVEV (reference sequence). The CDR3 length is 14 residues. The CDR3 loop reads CASSLVGGYGGYTF. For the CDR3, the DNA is TGTGCCAGCAGTTTAGTTGGGGGCTATGGTGGCTACACCTTC.

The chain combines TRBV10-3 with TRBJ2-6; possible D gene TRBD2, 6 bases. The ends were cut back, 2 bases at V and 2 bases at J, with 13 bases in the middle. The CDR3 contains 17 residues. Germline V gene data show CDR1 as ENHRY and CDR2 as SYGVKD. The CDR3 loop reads CAISEEVWGAGANVLTF. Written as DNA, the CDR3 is TGTGCCATCAGTGAGGAGGTTTGGGGGGCTGGGGCCAACGTCCTGACTTTC.

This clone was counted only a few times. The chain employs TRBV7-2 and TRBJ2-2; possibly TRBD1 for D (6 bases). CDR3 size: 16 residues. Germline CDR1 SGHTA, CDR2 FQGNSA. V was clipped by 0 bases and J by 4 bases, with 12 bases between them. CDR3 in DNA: TGTGCCAGCAGCTTAGCCACAGGGCCATTCACCGGGGAGCTGTTTTTT. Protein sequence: CASSLATGPFTGELFF.

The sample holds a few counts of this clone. For the CDR3, the DNA is TGTGCCAGCAGTTCCCCTTCGGGATTAGGGAATGAGCAGTTCTTC. Translation gives CASSSPSGLGNEQFF. This chain joins TRBV6-6 and TRBJ2-1, with a weak D call TRBD2 (5 bases). The CDR3 contains 15 residues. Trimming took 4 bases from V and 7 from J, leaving 17 bases between them. The germline V gene has CDR1 MNHNY and CDR2 SVGAGI (reference sequence).

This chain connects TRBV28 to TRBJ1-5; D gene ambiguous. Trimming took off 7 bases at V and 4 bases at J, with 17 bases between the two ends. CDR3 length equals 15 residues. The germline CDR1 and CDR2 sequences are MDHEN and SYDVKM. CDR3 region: CASTTEPISNQPQHF. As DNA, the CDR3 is TGTGCCAGCACCACCGAGCCCATATCGAATCAGCCCCAGCATTTT.

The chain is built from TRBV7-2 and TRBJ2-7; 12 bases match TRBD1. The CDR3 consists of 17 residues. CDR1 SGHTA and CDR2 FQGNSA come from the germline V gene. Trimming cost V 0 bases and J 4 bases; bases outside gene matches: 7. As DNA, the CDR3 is TGTGCCAGCAGCTTAGCGGGGGGACAGGGGGCGCGTTACGAGCAGTACTTC. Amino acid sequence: CASSLAGGQGARYEQYF.

DNA of the CDR3: TGTGCCAGTAGTATTGCGGGCGACGGCTATGGCTACACCTTC. As protein: CASSIAGDGYGYTF. V gene TRBV19 combines with J gene TRBJ1-2, with D unclear. The CDR3 covers 14 residues. The germline V and J ends were trimmed by 3 bases and 4 bases, with 12 bases remaining between them. CDR1 and CDR2 from the germline V gene are LNHDA and SQIVND (reference sequence).

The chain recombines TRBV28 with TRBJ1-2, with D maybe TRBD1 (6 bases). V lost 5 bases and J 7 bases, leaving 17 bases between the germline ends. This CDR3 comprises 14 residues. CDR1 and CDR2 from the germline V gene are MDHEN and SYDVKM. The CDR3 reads CASSRDLGAAGYTF. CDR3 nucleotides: TGTGCCAGCAGTCGGGACCTGGGGGCGGCTGGCTACACCTTC.

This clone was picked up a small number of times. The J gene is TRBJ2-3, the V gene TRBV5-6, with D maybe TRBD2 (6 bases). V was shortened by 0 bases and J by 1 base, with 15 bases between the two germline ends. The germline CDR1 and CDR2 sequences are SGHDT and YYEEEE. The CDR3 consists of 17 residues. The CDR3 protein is CASSLAGSGSGTDTQYF. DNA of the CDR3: TGTGCCAGCAGCTTGGCCGGGAGCGGGTCTGGCACAGATACGCAGTATTTT.

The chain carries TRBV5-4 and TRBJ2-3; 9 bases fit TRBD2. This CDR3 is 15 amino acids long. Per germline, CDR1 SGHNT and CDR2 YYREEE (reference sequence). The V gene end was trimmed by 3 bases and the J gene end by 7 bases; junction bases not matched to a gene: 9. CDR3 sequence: CASSSGTSRENTQYF. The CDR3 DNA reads TGTGCCAGCAGCTCCGGGACTAGCAGAGAAAATACGCAGTATTTT.

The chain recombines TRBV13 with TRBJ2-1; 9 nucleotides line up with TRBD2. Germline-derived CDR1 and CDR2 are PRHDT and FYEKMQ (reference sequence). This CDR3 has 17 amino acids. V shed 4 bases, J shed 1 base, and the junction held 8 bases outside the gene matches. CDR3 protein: CASSSSLAGGSYNEQFF. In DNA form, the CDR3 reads TGTGCCAGCAGCTCCTCCTTGGCGGGGGGGTCCTACAATGAGCAGTTCTTC.

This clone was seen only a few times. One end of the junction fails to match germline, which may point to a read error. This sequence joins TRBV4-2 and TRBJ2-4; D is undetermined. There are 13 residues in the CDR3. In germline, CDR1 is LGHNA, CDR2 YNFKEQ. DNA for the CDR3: TGTGCCAGCAGCCAAGATCGACAAAACGTTCAGTACTTC. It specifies CASSQDRQNVQYF.

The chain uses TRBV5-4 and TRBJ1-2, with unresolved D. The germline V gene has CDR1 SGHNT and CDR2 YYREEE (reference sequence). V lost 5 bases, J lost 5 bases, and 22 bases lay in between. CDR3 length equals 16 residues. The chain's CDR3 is CASSLIGGNLNYGYTF. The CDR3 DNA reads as TGTGCCAGCAGTCTCATCGGCGGAAACCTGAATTATGGCTACACCTTC.

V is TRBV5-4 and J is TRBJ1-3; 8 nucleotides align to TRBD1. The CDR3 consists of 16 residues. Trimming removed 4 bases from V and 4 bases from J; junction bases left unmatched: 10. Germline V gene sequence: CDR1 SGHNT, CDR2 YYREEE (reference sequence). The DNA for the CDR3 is TGTGCCAGCAGCCAAGGACAGGGAAGGTCAGGAAACACCATATATTTT. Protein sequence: CASSQGQGRSGNTIYF. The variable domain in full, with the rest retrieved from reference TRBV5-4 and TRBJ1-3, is ETGVTQSPTHLIKTRGQQVTLRCSSQSGHNTVSWYQQALGQGPQFIFQYYREEENGRGNFPPRFSGLQFPNYSSELNVNALELDDSALYLCASSQGQGRSGNTIYFGEGSWLTVV.

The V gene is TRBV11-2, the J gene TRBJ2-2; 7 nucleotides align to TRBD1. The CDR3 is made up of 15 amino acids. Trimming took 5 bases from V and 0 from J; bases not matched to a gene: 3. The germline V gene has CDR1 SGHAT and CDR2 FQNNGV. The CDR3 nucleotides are TGTGCCAGCAGCCCTGGACAGGCGAACACCGGGGAGCTGTTTTTT. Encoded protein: CASSPGQANTGELFF.

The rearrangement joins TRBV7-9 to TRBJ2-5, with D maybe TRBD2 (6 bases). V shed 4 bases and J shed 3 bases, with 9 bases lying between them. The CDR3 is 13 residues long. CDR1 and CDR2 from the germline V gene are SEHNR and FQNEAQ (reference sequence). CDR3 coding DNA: TGTGCCAGCAGCTGGGACTTTGAAGAGACCCAGTACTTC. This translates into CASSWDFEETQYF.

The CDR3 DNA reads as TGTGCCAGCAGCTCCAGGACTAGCGGGGGGGCGCAGACCCAGTACTTC. It codes for CASSSRTSGGAQTQYF. The genes are TRBV7-2 and TRBJ2-5; TRBD2 matches at 15 bases. CDR1 is SGHTA and CDR2 is FQGNSA in the germline V gene. CDR3 length: 16 amino acids. Germline trimming cut 4 bases from V and 6 bases from J; bases unmatched to any gene: 6.

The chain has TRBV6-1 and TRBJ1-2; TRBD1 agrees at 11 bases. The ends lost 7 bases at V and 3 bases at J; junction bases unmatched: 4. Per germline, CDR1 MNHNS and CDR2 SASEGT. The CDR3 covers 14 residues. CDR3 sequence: CASTLGQGDYGYTF. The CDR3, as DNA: TGTGCCAGCACCCTGGGACAGGGGGACTATGGCTACACCTTC.

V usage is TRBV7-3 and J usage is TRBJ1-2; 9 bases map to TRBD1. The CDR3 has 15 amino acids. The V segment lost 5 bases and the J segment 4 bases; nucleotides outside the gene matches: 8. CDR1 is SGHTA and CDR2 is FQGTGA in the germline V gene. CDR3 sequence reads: CASSPDRGTLYGYTF. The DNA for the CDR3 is TGTGCCAGCAGCCCAGACAGGGGGACCCTCTATGGCTACACCTTC.

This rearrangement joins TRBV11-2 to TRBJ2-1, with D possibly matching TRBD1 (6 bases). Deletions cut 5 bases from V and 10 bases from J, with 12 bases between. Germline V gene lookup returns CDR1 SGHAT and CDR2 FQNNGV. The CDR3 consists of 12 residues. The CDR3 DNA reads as TGTGCCAGCAGCCCACAGGGCCAGGAGCAGTTCTTC. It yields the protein CASSPQGQEQFF.

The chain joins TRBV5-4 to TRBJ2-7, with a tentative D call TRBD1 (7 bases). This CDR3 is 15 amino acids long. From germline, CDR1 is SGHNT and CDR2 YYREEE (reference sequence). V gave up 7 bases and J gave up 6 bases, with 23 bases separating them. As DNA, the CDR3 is TGTGCCAGCGAAACTACAGGGGCCCTCGGGGGCGAGCAGTACTTC. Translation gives CASETTGALGGEQYF.

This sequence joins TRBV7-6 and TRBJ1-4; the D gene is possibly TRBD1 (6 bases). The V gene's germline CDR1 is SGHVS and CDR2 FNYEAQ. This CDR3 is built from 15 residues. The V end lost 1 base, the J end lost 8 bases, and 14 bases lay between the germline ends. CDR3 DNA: TGTGCCAGCAGCTTAGTCGCCGGGGGGCGGGAAAAACTGTTTTTT. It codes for CASSLVAGGREKLFF.

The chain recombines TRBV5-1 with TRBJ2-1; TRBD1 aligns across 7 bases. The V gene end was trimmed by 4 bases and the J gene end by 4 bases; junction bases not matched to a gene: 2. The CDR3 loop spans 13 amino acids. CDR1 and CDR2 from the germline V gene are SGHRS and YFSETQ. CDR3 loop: CASSRQGYNEQFF. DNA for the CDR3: TGCGCCAGCAGCAGACAGGGATACAATGAGCAGTTCTTC.

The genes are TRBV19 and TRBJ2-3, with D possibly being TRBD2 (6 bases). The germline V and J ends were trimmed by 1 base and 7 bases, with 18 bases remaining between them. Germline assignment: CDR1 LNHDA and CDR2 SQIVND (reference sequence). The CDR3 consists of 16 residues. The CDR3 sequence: CASSIGRTNRGYTQYF. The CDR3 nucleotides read TGTGCCAGTAGTATAGGTCGGACTAACCGCGGGTATACGCAGTATTTT.

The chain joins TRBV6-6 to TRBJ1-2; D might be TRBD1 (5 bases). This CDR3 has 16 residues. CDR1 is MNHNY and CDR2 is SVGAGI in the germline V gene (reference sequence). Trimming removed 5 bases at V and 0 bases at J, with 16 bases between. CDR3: CASSPTTQGTNYGYTF. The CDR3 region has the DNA TGTGCCAGCAGTCCCACAACCCAGGGAACTAACTATGGCTACACCTTC.